This T cell receptor beta chain was recovered during a study of cytomegalovirus exposure and HLA in healthy donors. Whole-study findings and limits: Exclusion applied to some V segments, including TRBV6-2 and TRBV6-3, as they were indistinguishable.

As for this clone: Its antigen is currently unknown.

The CDR3 has 17 amino acids. V shed 7 bases, J shed 1 base, and the junction held 15 bases outside the gene matches. Germline loops: CDR1 GTSNPN, CDR2 SVGIG (reference sequence). A multiplex PCR was run with 60 Vbeta primers and 13 Jbeta primers. Libraries were prepared by immunoSEQ multiplex PCR; TCRdb keeps only in-frame clonotypes and omits some of them. Altogether some 78,000 clones are present, approximately 80% being singletons, with the ten largest covering roughly 30%. This sequence joins TRBV30 and TRBJ2-2, with 7 bases lining up with TRBD1. The sequence came from a man between 45 and 60 years old in good health and CMV-seropositive. The specimen sequenced was PBMCs. DNA of the CDR3: TGTGCCTTGGGACAGACTGACCCTTCTATGAACACCGGGGAGCTGTTTTTT. This translates into CALGQTDPSMNTGELFF.